These 22 T cell receptor beta chains came from one sample sequenced in a study of T cell responses to AZD1222 COVID-19 vaccine (dated by TCRdb to the early 2020s). Library preparation was by the immunoSEQ multiplex PCR assay. Entries here come from immuneACCESS through TCRdb and include only in-frame sequences with V and J called. Some clones fail to appear in such tables; in the studies checked, an unresolved V gene covers under half of the shortfall, and the cause of the remainder is unknown. This sample is represented by about 130,000 clones; 92% of them were singletons. 1.5% to 2% of the sample lies in the top ten. The sample's time point label, decoded: baseline before first vaccination. Sequencing used peripheral blood, obtained on day 0 of AZD1222 vaccination. The receptor source for this set is an adult in good health.

A note on this clone: Other nucleotide sequences from this sample produce the same CDR3. The chain employs TRBV4-3 and TRBJ2-7; D possibly corresponds to TRBD1 (6 bases). The germline CDR1 and CDR2 sequences are LGHNA and YSLEER. The CDR3 runs 15 residues. V dropped 0 bases and J dropped 2 bases, with 11 bases sitting between them. CDR3 nucleotides: TGCGCCAGCAGCCAAGATTCAGGGGTAGCCTACGAGCAGTACTTC. Protein sequence: CASSQDSGVAYEQYF.

The chain employs TRBV12-3 or TRBV12-4 and TRBJ1-4, with 7 bases matching TRBD1. CDR3 length: 13 residues. Germline trimming cut 2 bases from V and 7 bases from J; bases unmatched to any gene: 1. In DNA form, the CDR3 reads TGTGCCAGCAGTTTACCAGGGGGTGAAAAACTGTTTTTT. The encoded protein is CASSLPGGEKLFF.

The rearrangement links TRBV6-2 or TRBV6-3 to TRBJ1-1; no clear D. Germline V lookup: CDR1 MNHEY, CDR2 SVGEGT. The CDR3 has 12 residues. The V end lost 0 bases, the J end lost 11 bases, and 10 bases lay between the germline ends. CDR3 loop: CASSYSLTWAFF. The CDR3 nucleotides read TGTGCCAGCAGTTACTCGCTTACGTGGGCTTTCTTT.

V is TRBV7-6 and J is TRBJ2-1, with 8 nucleotides matching TRBD1. V lost 1 base and J lost 4; bases outside the gene matches: 6. CDR3 length: 16 residues. Per germline, CDR1 SGHVS and CDR2 FNYEAQ. As DNA, the CDR3 is TGTGCCAGCAGCTTAGTTGGACAGGGCACTTACAATGAGCAGTTCTTC. Protein sequence: CASSLVGQGTYNEQFF. Looking up the rest from reference TRBV7-6 and TRBJ2-1 gives the full variable domain: GAGVSQSPRYKVTKRGQDVALRCDPISGHVSLYWYRQALGQGPEFLTYFNYEAQQDKSGLPNDRFSAERPEGSISTLTIQRTEQRDSAMYRCASSLVGQGTYNEQFFGPGTRLTVL.

This clone has just one count. The rearrangement links TRBV9 to TRBJ2-7; a possible D gene is TRBD2 (6 bases). Germline CDR1 reads SGDLS; CDR2 reads YYNGEE. CDR3 length equals 14 residues. V lost 2 bases and J lost 0, with 9 bases in between. The CDR3 DNA reads TGTGCCAGCAGCGTCGGGGGAAGCTCCTACGAGCAGTACTTC. This sequence encodes CASSVGGSSYEQYF. Supplemented by reference TRBV9 and TRBJ2-7, the full variable domain reads DSGVTQTPKHLITATGQRVTLRCSPRSGDLSVYWYQQSLDQGLQFLIQYYNGEERAKGNILERFSAQQFPDLHSELNLSSLELGDSALYFCASSVGGSSYEQYFGPGTRLTVT.

This chain joins TRBV28 and TRBJ1-2; D call uncertain. Germline CDR1 is MDHEN and CDR2 is SYDVKM. The CDR3 is made up of 11 amino acids. The V end was cut by 5 bases, the J end by 4 bases, with 5 bases between. CDR3: CASSHSYGYTF. The CDR3 nucleotides read TGTGCCAGCAGTCATTCCTATGGCTACACCTTC.

The V call is TRBV27, the J call TRBJ2-3, with 8 bases fitting TRBD1. Germline V CDR1 and CDR2: MNHEY, SMNVEV (reference sequence). Trimming at V came to 6 bases and at J to 4 bases, leaving 6 bases not matched to a gene. This CDR3 is 14 amino acids long. This CDR3 is CASSLTGVSDTQYF. In nucleotides, the CDR3 is TGTGCCAGCAGCCTGACAGGGGTCTCAGATACGCAGTATTTT.

The V and J genes are TRBV3-1 (or the pseudogene TRBV3-2) and TRBJ1-1; D not certain. This CDR3 is 13 amino acids long. With 4 bases removed from V and 3 bases from J, the gap between germline ends came to 9 bases. The germline V gene encodes CDR1 LGHDT and CDR2 YNNKEL (reference sequence). CDR3 coding DNA: TGTGCCAGCAGCCTTCAGATGGACACTGAAGCTTTCTTT. Protein product: CASSLQMDTEAFF.

The rearrangement links TRBV3-1 (or the pseudogene TRBV3-2) to TRBJ2-3; D is ambiguous. This CDR3 is 15 amino acids long. The V end lost 0 bases, the J end lost 1 base, and 8 bases lay between the germline ends. Looked up from germline, CDR1 is LGHDT and CDR2 is YNNKEL (reference sequence). This CDR3 reads CASSQDLRGTDTQYF. The CDR3 DNA sequence: TGTGCCAGCAGCCAAGACCTCCGAGGCACAGATACGCAGTATTTT.

J is TRBJ2-2 and V is TRBV27; TRBD1 aligns across 7 bases. CDR3 length: 14 amino acids. The junction had 3 bases not matched to a gene; V was cut back by 3 bases and J by 5 bases. Germline CDR1 is MNHEY and CDR2 is SMNVEV (reference sequence). The CDR3 protein is CASSFRGWTGELFF. CDR3 nucleotides: TGTGCCAGCAGTTTCAGGGGGTGGACCGGGGAGCTGTTTTTT.

The V call is TRBV5-5, the J call TRBJ2-7; 9 bases align to TRBD1. The CDR3 is made up of 17 amino acids. V lost 2 bases, J lost 2 bases, and 11 bases stayed unmatched. From germline, CDR1 is SGHKS and CDR2 YYEKEE (reference sequence). The CDR3 reads CASSLVISWTGAYEQYF. The CDR3 bases are TGTGCCAGCAGCTTAGTGATTTCATGGACAGGGGCCTACGAGCAGTACTTC.

This chain connects TRBV30 to TRBJ2-7; D is possibly TRBD1 (6 bases). Germline V gene data show CDR1 as GTSNPN and CDR2 as SVGIG (reference sequence). The V and J ends lost 5 bases and 1 base respectively, with 12 bases between them. This CDR3 region has 13 residues. CDR3 protein: CAWSRGTSYEQYF. Written as DNA, the CDR3 is TGTGCCTGGTCCCGAGGGACATCCTACGAGCAGTACTTC.

The chain recombines TRBV18 with TRBJ1-4; D not resolved. The germline V and J ends were trimmed by 3 bases and 8 bases, with 22 bases remaining between them. CDR1 is KGHSH, CDR2 LQKENI, per germline. The CDR3 has 17 amino acids. CDR3 amino acids: CASSPAMGDAPEEKLFF. In nucleotides, the CDR3 is TGTGCCAGCTCACCCGCAATGGGAGACGCGCCCGAGGAAAAACTGTTTTTT.

The gene calls are TRBV9 and TRBJ1-1; D is uncertain. V was trimmed by 2 bases and J by 5 bases, leaving 10 bases between them. The V gene's germline CDR1 is SGDLS and CDR2 YYNGEE. This CDR3 region has 13 residues. Here the CDR3 DNA reads TGTGCCAGCAGCGTTACAGTCGGGACTGAAGCTTTCTTT. Amino acid sequence: CASSVTVGTEAFF.

This chain uses TRBV10-2 with TRBJ1-5; TRBD1 matches at 7 bases. CDR1 is WSHSY, CDR2 SAAADI, per germline. Trimming removed 0 bases from V and 7 bases from J; junction bases left unmatched: 3. This CDR3 contains 14 residues. CDR3 residues: CASSESAGGQPQHF. The CDR3 DNA reads as TGCGCCAGCAGTGAGTCGGCAGGGGGACAGCCCCAGCATTTT.

J is TRBJ2-7 and V is TRBV5-1; D is uncertain. V lost 0 bases and J 7 bases, leaving 8 bases between the germline ends. The CDR3 sequence is 12 residues long. Germline V gene sequence: CDR1 SGHRS, CDR2 YFSETQ. Here the CDR3 DNA reads TGCGCCAGCAGCTTGGAAGGCCGGGAGCAGTACTTC. This sequence encodes CASSLEGREQYF.

The genes are TRBV6-5 and TRBJ1-5, with D maybe TRBD1 (5 bases). Germline V lookup: CDR1 MNHEY, CDR2 SVGAGI. V dropped 5 bases and J dropped 1 base, with 6 bases sitting between them. There are 13 residues in the CDR3. The CDR3 DNA sequence: TGTGCCAGCAGTAGGGACAGCAATCAGCCCCAGCATTTT. Translation gives CASSRDSNQPQHF.

The chain uses TRBV2 and TRBJ1-5; D is ambiguous. Trimming stripped 3 bases from V and 6 bases from J, with 9 bases between. The CDR3 totals 13 residues. The V gene's germline CDR1 is SNHLY and CDR2 FYNNEI. The CDR3 DNA reads TGTGCCAGCAGTGATCTGGGGATTCAGCCCCAGCATTTT. This codes for CASSDLGIQPQHF.

CDR3 nucleotides: TGTGCCTGGAGTGTACCAGGGCACTCTGGAAACACCATATATTTT. Translated: CAWSVPGHSGNTIYF. The V gene is TRBV30, the J gene TRBJ1-3; maybe TRBD1 (5 bases). Germline-derived CDR1 and CDR2 are GTSNPN and SVGIG (reference sequence). Trimming left V 0 bases short and J 0 bases short, with 9 bases between. The CDR3 contains 15 residues.

CDR3 nucleotides: TGTGCCAGTACCCAGGGATCTGGAAACACCATATATTTT. This translates into CASTQGSGNTIYF. The rearrangement uses TRBV19 and TRBJ1-3; a weak D match, TRBD1 (5 bases). Germline loops: CDR1 LNHDA, CDR2 SQIVND (reference sequence). The CDR3 loop spans 13 amino acids. Trimming removed 7 bases from V and 1 base from J, with 8 bases in between.

The chain is built from TRBV11-2 and TRBJ2-5, with 9 nucleotides matching TRBD2. The CDR3 has 17 amino acids. Per germline, CDR1 SGHAT and CDR2 FQNNGV. Trimming cost V 0 bases and J 2 bases; bases outside gene matches: 7. The CDR3, as DNA: TGTGCCAGCAGCTTAGATCAGGTAGCGGGGGTACAAGAGACCCAGTACTTC. Protein: CASSLDQVAGVQETQYF.

The gene calls are TRBV10-1 and TRBJ2-5; D is unresolved. The germline V gene encodes CDR1 WNHNN and CDR2 SYGVQD (reference sequence). The CDR3 consists of 15 residues. The germline V and J ends were trimmed by 4 bases and 5 bases, with 17 bases remaining between them. In DNA, the CDR3 is TGCGCCAGCAGTGGTGGGCAAACTGGTATTGAGACCCAGTACTTC. Amino acid sequence: CASSGGQTGIETQYF.